These T cell receptor beta chains were read from a single sample in a study of cytomegalovirus exposure and HLA in healthy donors. The method was immunoSEQ multiplex PCR; TCRdb's version includes in-frame clones alone and lacks a portion of them. The sample has 100,000 to 140,000 clones, around 73% seen once. The sample comprised PBMCs. Every receptor here comes from a man younger than 40 in good health and CMV-seronegative. Each CDR3 is given with its conserved first and last residue. The D gene is left open where the match is weak. Expanded clones are given a class, and other clones once, few, many or no size at all.

v_gene: TRBV9; d_gene: -; j_gene: TRBJ1-1; abundance: -; CDR3aa: CASSVVGGNTEAFF; CDR3nt: TGTGCCAGCAGCGTAGTCGGGGGGAACACTGAAGCTTTCTTT
v_gene: TRBV9; d_gene: TRBD1; j_gene: TRBJ2-7; abundance: few; CDR3aa: CASSIQGASYEQYF; CDR3nt: TGTGCCAGCAGCATACAGGGGGCCTCCTACGAGCAGTACTTC
v_gene: TRBV7-6; d_gene: TRBD1; j_gene: TRBJ1-1; abundance: once; CDR3aa: CASSTTGGGSNTEAFF; CDR3nt: TGTGCCAGCAGCACAACAGGGGGCGGATCGAACACTGAAGCTTTCTTT
v_gene: TRBV7-9; d_gene: TRBD2; j_gene: TRBJ2-3; abundance: -; CDR3aa: CASSLYRGEGDTQYF; CDR3nt: TGTGCCAGCAGCTTATATCGCGGGGAGGGAGATACGCAGTATTTT
v_gene: TRBV9; d_gene: TRBD1; j_gene: TRBJ1-3; abundance: -; CDR3aa: CASSGTGVDTIYF; CDR3nt: TGTGCCAGCTCCGGGACAGGGGTTGACACCATATATTTT
v_gene: TRBV28; d_gene: -; j_gene: TRBJ2-7; abundance: -; CDR3aa: CASSLDKLYEQYF; CDR3nt: TGTGCCAGCAGCCTCGACAAGCTTTACGAGCAGTACTTC
v_gene: TRBV4-1; d_gene: -; j_gene: TRBJ1-6; abundance: -; CDR3aa: CASSPHPTGSEYNSPLHF; CDR3nt: TGCGCCAGCAGCCCGCATCCCACAGGGTCGGAATATAATTCACCCCTCCACTTT
v_gene: TRBV7-3; d_gene: TRBD1; j_gene: TRBJ1-5; abundance: -; CDR3aa: CASSLTGGGQPQHF; CDR3nt: TGTGCCAGCAGCTTAACAGGGGGCGGTCAGCCCCAGCATTTT
v_gene: TRBV13; d_gene: TRBD1; j_gene: TRBJ1-1; abundance: -; CDR3aa: CASSRTGKFAEAFF; CDR3nt: TGTGCCAGCAGTAGGACAGGCAAATTCGCTGAAGCTTTCTTT
v_gene: TRBV9; d_gene: TRBD1; j_gene: TRBJ1-5; abundance: -; CDR3aa: CASSPTGNNQPQHF; CDR3nt: TGTGCCAGCAGCCCGACAGGGAACAATCAGCCCCAGCATTTT
v_gene: TRBV2; d_gene: TRBD2; j_gene: TRBJ2-2; abundance: -; CDR3aa: CASSWGGLGTGELFF; CDR3nt: TGTGCCAGCTCTTGGGGGGGATTGGGCACCGGGGAGCTGTTTTTT
v_gene: TRBV9; d_gene: TRBD2; j_gene: TRBJ2-1; abundance: -; CDR3aa: CASSVSGGDYNEQFF; CDR3nt: TGTGCCAGCAGCGTTAGCGGGGGGGACTACAATGAGCAGTTCTTC
v_gene: TRBV25-1; d_gene: TRBD1; j_gene: TRBJ1-2; abundance: -; CDR3aa: CASRESGTGFNYGYTF; CDR3nt: TGTGCCAGCAGAGAGTCCGGGACAGGGTTTAACTATGGCTACACCTTC
v_gene: TRBV18; d_gene: TRBD2; j_gene: TRBJ2-3; abundance: -; CDR3aa: CASSPFTSGVTDTQYF; CDR3nt: TGTGCCAGCTCACCATTTACTAGCGGTGTCACAGATACGCAGTATTTT
v_gene: TRBV4-2; d_gene: TRBD2; j_gene: TRBJ2-1; abundance: -; CDR3aa: CASSHPRASGMVGSYNEQFF; CDR3nt: TGTGCCAGCAGCCATCCTCGGGCTAGCGGGATGGTCGGCTCCTACAATGAGCAGTTCTTC
v_gene: TRBV5-5; d_gene: TRBD2; j_gene: TRBJ2-3; abundance: -; CDR3aa: CASSPFAGDTDTQYF; CDR3nt: TGTGCCAGCAGCCCCTTTGCGGGGGACACAGATACGCAGTATTTT
v_gene: TRBV4-1; d_gene: TRBD2; j_gene: TRBJ2-1; abundance: -; CDR3aa: CASSQTGTSGGGYNEQFF; CDR3nt: TGCGCCAGCAGCCAGACCGGGACTAGCGGGGGGGGTTACAATGAGCAGTTCTTC
v_gene: TRBV4-1; d_gene: TRBD2; j_gene: TRBJ2-5; abundance: -; CDR3aa: CASSQDTAGGLVAQYF; CDR3nt: TGCGCCAGCAGCCAAGATACGGCGGGGGGTCTCGTGGCCCAGTACTTC
v_gene: TRBV28; d_gene: TRBD2; j_gene: TRBJ2-7; abundance: -; CDR3aa: CATGGRVDEQYF; CDR3nt: TGTGCCACGGGGGGGAGGGTAGACGAGCAGTACTTC
v_gene: TRBV6-6; d_gene: -; j_gene: TRBJ1-5; abundance: -; CDR3aa: CASSYSLPAANQPQHF; CDR3nt: TGTGCCAGCAGTTACTCCTTACCCGCGGCCAATCAGCCCCAGCATTTT
v_gene: TRBV13; d_gene: -; j_gene: TRBJ2-5; abundance: -; CDR3aa: CASSSRGNQETQYF; CDR3nt: TGTGCCAGCAGCTCGCGGGGAAACCAAGAGACCCAGTACTTC
v_gene: TRBV7-9; d_gene: TRBD2; j_gene: TRBJ2-2; abundance: -; CDR3aa: CASSLGLAGAAGELFF; CDR3nt: TGTGCCAGCAGCCTCGGACTAGCGGGAGCCGCCGGGGAGCTGTTTTTT
v_gene: TRBV9; d_gene: TRBD1; j_gene: TRBJ1-6; abundance: -; CDR3aa: CASSERQGNSPLHF; CDR3nt: TGTGCCAGCAGCGAACGACAGGGTAATTCACCCCTCCACTTT
v_gene: TRBV2; d_gene: -; j_gene: TRBJ1-2; abundance: -; CDR3aa: CASSELGALGYTF; CDR3nt: TGTGCCAGCAGTGAACTGGGGGCCCTTGGCTACACCTTC
v_gene: TRBV30; d_gene: -; j_gene: TRBJ1-4; abundance: -; CDR3aa: CAWSPGAGTGDEKLFF; CDR3nt: TGTGCCTGGAGCCCCGGAGCCGGGACTGGGGATGAAAAACTGTTTTTT
v_gene: TRBV7-9; d_gene: TRBD1; j_gene: TRBJ1-3; abundance: -; CDR3aa: CASSWDRAGNTIYF; CDR3nt: TGTGCCAGCAGCTGGGACAGGGCAGGAAACACCATATATTTT
v_gene: TRBV6-5; d_gene: -; j_gene: TRBJ1-2; abundance: few; CDR3aa: CASSYSASFGYTF; CDR3nt: TGTGCCAGCAGTTACTCCGCGAGTTTTGGCTACACCTTC
v_gene: TRBV13; d_gene: TRBD2; j_gene: TRBJ2-7; abundance: once; CDR3aa: CASSLKVSGRSRFGYEQYF; CDR3nt: TGTGCCAGCAGCTTAAAAGTTAGCGGGAGGTCCCGATTTGGGTACGAGCAGTACTTC
v_gene: TRBV9; d_gene: -; j_gene: TRBJ1-6; abundance: -; CDR3aa: CASSVEGRRSPLHF; CDR3nt: TGTGCCAGCAGCGTCGAAGGGAGAAGGTCACCCCTCCACTTT
v_gene: TRBV9; d_gene: TRBD2; j_gene: TRBJ2-2; abundance: -; CDR3aa: CASSVFSGLAGASGELFF; CDR3nt: TGTGCCAGCAGCGTTTTTTCTGGGCTAGCGGGAGCTAGCGGGGAGCTGTTTTTT
v_gene: TRBV25-1; d_gene: -; j_gene: TRBJ1-5; abundance: -; CDR3aa: CASSETRGGEAQPQHF; CDR3nt: TGTGCCAGCAGTGAAACCCGGGGGGGGGAGGCTCAGCCCCAGCATTTT
v_gene: TRBV27; d_gene: -; j_gene: TRBJ2-5; abundance: few; CDR3aa: CASSLSRSTETQYF; CDR3nt: TGTGCCAGCAGTTTATCCAGATCCACGGAGACCCAGTACTTC
v_gene: TRBV11-2; d_gene: -; j_gene: TRBJ1-2; abundance: -; CDR3aa: CASSLRQYGYTF; CDR3nt: TGTGCCAGCAGCTTACGACAGTATGGCTACACCTTC
v_gene: TRBV5-6; d_gene: -; j_gene: TRBJ2-1; abundance: -; CDR3aa: CASSSTGFQDNEQFF; CDR3nt: TGTGCCAGCAGCTCCACAGGGTTTCAGGACAATGAGCAGTTCTTC
v_gene: TRBV19; d_gene: TRBD1; j_gene: TRBJ2-2; abundance: -; CDR3aa: CASSRQGGLSGELFF; CDR3nt: TGTGCCAGTAGCAGACAGGGGGGATTGAGCGGGGAGCTGTTTTTT